These T cell receptor beta chains were read from a single sample in a study of blood T cell repertoires in COVID-19. Repertoires were generated with immunoSEQ multiplex PCR, while TCRdb's copy carries only in-frame clones and drops some. The data contain 90,000 to 120,000 clones, 75% to 95% of them singletons. The sample comprised peripheral blood. The receptors derive from a woman in her thirties with acute or convalescent COVID-19. Both conserved end residues are part of each CDR3. The D gene is left open where the match is weak. The listing skips clone size in some rows; elsewhere it reads once, few, many or a size class.

J,D,V,length,size,CDR3,DNA
TRBJ1-1,-,TRBV28,16,-,CASSLTPVVANTEAFF,TGTGCCAGCAGTTTAACGCCAGTCGTTGCCAACACTGAAGCTTTCTTT
TRBJ2-2,-,TRBV19,13,few,CASSRGNTGELFF,TGTGCCAGTAGTCGAGGGAACACCGGGGAGCTGTTTTTT
TRBJ1-6,-,TRBV6-5,14,once,CASSSGREGSPLHF,TGTGCCAGCAGTTCGGGCAGGGAAGGATCACCCCTCCACTTT
TRBJ1-5,-,TRBV19,15,-,CASSIFGSGGQPQHF,TGTGCCAGTAGTATATTTGGCTCGGGGGGTCAGCCCCAGCATTTT
TRBJ2-2,-,TRBV9,13,-,CASSVALPGELFF,TGTGCCAGCAGCGTAGCCCTCCCCGGGGAGCTGTTTTTT
TRBJ2-3,TRBD1,TRBV5-1,14,-,CASSRTGGIDTQYF,TGCGCCAGCAGCCGGACAGGGGGCATAGATACGCAGTATTTT
TRBJ1-2,TRBD1,TRBV6-1,14,-,CASSETTGIYGYTF,TGTGCCAGCAGTGAGACGACAGGGATCTATGGCTACACCTTC
TRBJ1-4,-,TRBV3-1/TRBV3-2,15,-,CASTYLRVLGEKLFF,TGTGCCAGCACCTACCTCAGGGTTTTAGGTGAAAAACTGTTTTTT
TRBJ2-3,-,TRBV11-2,14,once,CASSYVLDYPSEYF,TGTGCCAGCAGCTACGTACTTGACTACCCCTCAGAGTATTTT
TRBJ2-5,-,TRBV5-6,15,-,CASSLQGHGQETQYF,TGTGCCAGCAGCCTCCAGGGGCATGGGCAAGAGACCCAGTACTTC
TRBJ2-1,-,TRBV9,14,-,CASSVRFEPNEQFF,TGTGCCAGCAGCGTAAGATTTGAGCCGAATGAGCAGTTCTTC
TRBJ2-3,TRBD1,TRBV4-2,16,-,CASSQPGQGAGDTQYF,TGTGCCAGCAGCCAACCCGGACAGGGGGCGGGAGATACGCAGTATTTT
TRBJ1-1,-,TRBV19,12,-,CASSIGTAEAFF,TGTGCCAGTAGTATAGGGACAGCTGAAGCTTTCTTT
TRBJ1-4,TRBD1,TRBV4-1,16,-,CASRGYQGAPNEKLFF,TGCGCCAGCAGGGGCTACCAGGGGGCCCCCAATGAAAAACTGTTTTTT
TRBJ2-3,-,TRBV19,15,once,CASSIPGKGTDTQYF,TGTGCCAGTAGTATCCCAGGAAAGGGCACAGATACGCAGTATTTT
TRBJ2-1,-,TRBV12-1,16,-,CASSFSGGLAGNEQFF,TGTGCCAGCAGCTTCTCGGGCGGACTAGCGGGGAATGAGCAGTTCTTC
TRBJ2-5,TRBD2,TRBV5-5,15,once,CASSSRGGNQETQYF,TGTGCCAGCAGCTCCCGGGGGGGCAACCAAGAGACCCAGTACTTC
TRBJ2-5,-,TRBV7-3,15,-,CASSLRAGRQETQYF,TGTGCCAGCAGCCTACGGGCGGGGAGGCAAGAGACCCAGTACTTC
TRBJ2-5,-,TRBV9,13,once,CASSVDLAETQYF,TGTGCCAGCAGCGTAGATCTAGCGGAGACCCAGTACTTC
TRBJ1-6,TRBD1,TRBV12-5,14,once,CASGLGTDNSPLHF,TGTGCTAGTGGACTAGGGACAGATAATTCACCCCTCCACTTT
TRBJ1-1,TRBD1,TRBV5-1,14,once,CASSPTGTGAEAFF,TGCGCCAGCAGCCCAACCGGGACAGGCGCTGAAGCTTTCTTT
TRBJ1-5,-,TRBV28,14,-,CASTEARPSEPQHF,TGTGCCAGCACCGAGGCCCGGCCGTCGGAGCCCCAGCATTTT
TRBJ1-3,TRBD1,TRBV9,17,-,CASSVVDRGESGNTIYF,TGTGCCAGCAGCGTAGTGGACAGGGGAGAGAGTGGAAACACCATATATTTT
TRBJ1-3,-,TRBV6-5,16,-,CASSYSSGISGNTIYF,TGTGCCAGCAGTTACTCATCAGGCATCTCTGGAAACACCATATATTTT
TRBJ1-5,-,TRBV4-1,15,once,CASSQGVQGYQPQHF,TGCGCCAGCAGCCAAGGGGTGCAGGGTTACCAGCCCCAGCATTTT
TRBJ1-5,-,TRBV19,16,-,CASSIVGRGSNQPQHF,TGTGCCAGTAGTATAGTCGGGAGGGGTAGCAATCAGCCCCAGCATTTT
TRBJ2-7,TRBD2,TRBV6-5,15,-,CASSPGLAGTYEQYF,TGTGCCAGCAGCCCCGGACTAGCGGGGACCTACGAGCAGTACTTC
TRBJ1-1,TRBD1,TRBV6-2/TRBV6-3,16,-,CASSFRTGGMNTEAFF,TGTGCCAGCAGTTTTCGGACAGGGGGCATGAACACTGAAGCTTTCTTT
TRBJ1-1,-,TRBV4-1,14,few,CASSRPDRGPEAFF,TGCGCCAGCAGCCGCCCGGACAGAGGGCCTGAAGCTTTCTTT
TRBJ2-1,TRBD2,TRBV6-5,13,-,CASGLAGSNEQFF,TGTGCCAGCGGACTAGCGGGGAGCAATGAGCAGTTCTTC
TRBJ1-4,-,TRBV7-9,12,-,CASSLDDRVSDF,TGTGCCAGCAGCTTAGACGACCGGGTGAGCGATTTT